The source of this T cell receptor beta chain is a study of regulatory T cells in long-lasting Graves disease. Noted time point: newly diagnosed GD, antithyroid drugs for less than 3 months. With RNA extracted from PBMCs as input, the TCR library was made. V was pared by 6 bases and J by 8 bases, with 11 bases of the junction left unmatched. The CDR3 sequence is 13 residues long. Per the germline V gene, CDR1 is DFQATT and CDR2 is SNEGSKA (reference sequence). The TCR beta library used iRepertoire HTBI primers with Arm-PCR amplification of CDR3. From the multiplex PCR reads, TCRdb called clonotypes with MiXCR, one entry per CDR3 protein. Of about 500,000 distinct CDR3 sequences listed, about 12% are singletons. This clonotype has ten or more counts. These data were also reused for a study on T cells in Graves' hyperthyroidism and ophthalmopathy.

This specimen consisted of peripheral blood mononuclear cells (PBMCs), obtained at new diagnosis, from a patient treated with antithyroid drugs. The V call is TRBV20-1, the J call TRBJ1-2, with 8 bases matching TRBD1. This receptor was obtained from a woman aged 25 to 39 with Graves disease. CDR3 in amino acids: CSAQGDPSKGYTF. In DNA, the CDR3 is TGCAGTGCACAGGGGGACCCCTCTAAGGGCTACACCTTC.